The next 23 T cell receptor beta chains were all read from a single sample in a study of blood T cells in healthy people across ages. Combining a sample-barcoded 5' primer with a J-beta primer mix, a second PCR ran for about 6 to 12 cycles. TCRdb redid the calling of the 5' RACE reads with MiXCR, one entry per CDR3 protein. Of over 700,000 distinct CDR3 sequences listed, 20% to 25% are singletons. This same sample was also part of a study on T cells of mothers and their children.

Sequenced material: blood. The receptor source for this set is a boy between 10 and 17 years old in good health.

CDR3 in amino acids: CASSQTATEAFF. The CDR3 DNA follows: TGTGCCAGCAGCCAGACAGCGACTGAAGCTTTCTTT. This chain uses TRBV6-2 or TRBV6-3 with TRBJ1-1; tentatively, D is TRBD1 (5 bases). CDR1 is MNHEY, CDR2 SVGEGT, per germline. The CDR3 contains 12 residues. With 6 bases removed from V and 5 bases from J, the gap between germline ends came to 10 bases.

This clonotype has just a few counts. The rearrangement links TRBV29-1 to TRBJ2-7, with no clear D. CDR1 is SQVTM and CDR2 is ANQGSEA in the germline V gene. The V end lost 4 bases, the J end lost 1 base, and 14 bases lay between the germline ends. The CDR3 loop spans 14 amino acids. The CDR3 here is CSVAGDDTSYEQYF. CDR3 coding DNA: TGCAGCGTTGCCGGCGACGATACTTCCTACGAGCAGTACTTC.

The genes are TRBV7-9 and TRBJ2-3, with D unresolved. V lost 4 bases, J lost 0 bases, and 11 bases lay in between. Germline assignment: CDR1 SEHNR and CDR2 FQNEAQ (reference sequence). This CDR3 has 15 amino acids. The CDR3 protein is CASSSLASSTDTQYF. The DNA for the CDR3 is TGTGCCAGCAGCTCCCTGGCTTCAAGCACAGATACGCAGTATTTT. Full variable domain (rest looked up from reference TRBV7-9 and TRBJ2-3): DTGVSQNPRHKITKRGQNVTFRCDPISEHNRLYWYRQTLGQGPEFLTYFQNEAQLEKSRLLSDRFSAERPKGSFSTLEIQRTEQGDSAMYLCASSSLASSTDTQYFGPGTRLTVL.

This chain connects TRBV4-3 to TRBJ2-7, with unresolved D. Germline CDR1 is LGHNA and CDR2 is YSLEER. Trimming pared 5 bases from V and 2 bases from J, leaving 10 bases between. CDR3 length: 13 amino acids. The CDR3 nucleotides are TGCGCCAGCAGCGGGTCAAGGGCCTACGAGCAGTACTTC. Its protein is CASSGSRAYEQYF.

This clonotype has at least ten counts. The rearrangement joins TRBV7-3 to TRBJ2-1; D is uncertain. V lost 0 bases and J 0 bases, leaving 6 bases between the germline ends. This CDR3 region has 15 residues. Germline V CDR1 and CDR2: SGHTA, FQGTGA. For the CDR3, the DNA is TGTGCCAGCAGCTTAACTGGCAGCTCCTACAATGAGCAGTTCTTC. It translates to CASSLTGSSYNEQFF.

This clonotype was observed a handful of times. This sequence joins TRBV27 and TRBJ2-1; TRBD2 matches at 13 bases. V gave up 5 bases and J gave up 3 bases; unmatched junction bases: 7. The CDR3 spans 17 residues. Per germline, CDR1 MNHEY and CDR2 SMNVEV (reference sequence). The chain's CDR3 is CASSPRTSGRFYNEQFF. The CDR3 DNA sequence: TGTGCCAGCAGTCCAAGGACTAGCGGGAGATTCTACAATGAGCAGTTCTTC.

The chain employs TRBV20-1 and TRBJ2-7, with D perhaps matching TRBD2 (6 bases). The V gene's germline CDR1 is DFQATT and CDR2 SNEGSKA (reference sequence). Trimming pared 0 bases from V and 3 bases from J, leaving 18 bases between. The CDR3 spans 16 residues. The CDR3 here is CSARDRRGPGDYEQYF. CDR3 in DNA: TGCAGTGCTAGAGATCGGAGGGGACCGGGCGACTACGAGCAGTACTTC.

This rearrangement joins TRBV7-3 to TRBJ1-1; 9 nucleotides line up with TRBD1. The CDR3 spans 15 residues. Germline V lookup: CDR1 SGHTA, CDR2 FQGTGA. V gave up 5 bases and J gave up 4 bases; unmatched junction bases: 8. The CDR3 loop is CASSEQGAPFTEAFF. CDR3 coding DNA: TGTGCCAGCAGCGAACAGGGGGCGCCTTTCACTGAAGCTTTCTTT.

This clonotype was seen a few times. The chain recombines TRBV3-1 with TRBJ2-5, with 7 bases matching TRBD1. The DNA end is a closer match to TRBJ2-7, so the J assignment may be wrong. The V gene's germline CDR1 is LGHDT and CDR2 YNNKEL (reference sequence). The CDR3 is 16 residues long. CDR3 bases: TGTGCCAGCAGCCGGCGAAAAGGGGGCAACCCCTACGAGCAGTACTTC. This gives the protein CASSRRKGGNPYEQYF.

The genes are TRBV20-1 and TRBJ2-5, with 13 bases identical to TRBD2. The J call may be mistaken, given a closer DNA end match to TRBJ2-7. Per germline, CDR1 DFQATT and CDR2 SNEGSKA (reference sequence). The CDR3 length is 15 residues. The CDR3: CSVSGLAGVSYEQYF. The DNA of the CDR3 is TGCAGTGTTAGCGGACTAGCGGGGGTTTCCTACGAGCAGTACTTC.

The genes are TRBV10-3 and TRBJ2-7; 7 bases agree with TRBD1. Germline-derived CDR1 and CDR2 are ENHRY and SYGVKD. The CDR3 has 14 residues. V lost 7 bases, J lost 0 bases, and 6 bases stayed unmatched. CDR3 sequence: CAITEGQVSYEQYF. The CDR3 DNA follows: TGTGCCATCACGGAAGGACAGGTCTCCTACGAGCAGTACTTC.

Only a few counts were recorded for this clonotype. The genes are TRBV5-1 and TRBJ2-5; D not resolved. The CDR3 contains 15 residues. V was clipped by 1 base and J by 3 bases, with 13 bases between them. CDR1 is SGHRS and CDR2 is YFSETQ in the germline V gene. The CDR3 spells CASSLSSGPEETQYF. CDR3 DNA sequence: TGCGCCAGCAGCTTGTCCTCCGGTCCCGAAGAGACCCAGTACTTC.

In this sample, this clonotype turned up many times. CDR3 region: CASSLDRATYEQYF. CDR3 DNA: TGTGCCAGCAGCTTGGACCGGGCAACCTACGAGCAGTACTTC. The chain employs TRBV11-2 and TRBJ2-7; D is uncertain. This CDR3 spans 14 amino acids. Germline V gene data show CDR1 as SGHAT and CDR2 as FQNNGV. Trimming pared 3 bases from V and 2 bases from J, leaving 11 bases between. Looking up the rest from reference TRBV11-2 and TRBJ2-7 gives the full variable domain: EAGVAQSPRYKIIEKRQSVAFWCNPISGHATLYWYQQILGQGPKLLIQFQNNGVVDDSQLPKDRFSAERLKGVDSTLKIQPAKLEDSAVYLCASSLDRATYEQYFGPGTRLTVT.

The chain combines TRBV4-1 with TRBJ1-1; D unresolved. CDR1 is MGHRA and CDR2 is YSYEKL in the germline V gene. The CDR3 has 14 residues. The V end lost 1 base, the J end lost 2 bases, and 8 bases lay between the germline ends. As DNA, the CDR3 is TGCGCCAGCAGCCAAGGGACGGAAAACACTGAAGCTTTCTTT. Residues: CASSQGTENTEAFF.

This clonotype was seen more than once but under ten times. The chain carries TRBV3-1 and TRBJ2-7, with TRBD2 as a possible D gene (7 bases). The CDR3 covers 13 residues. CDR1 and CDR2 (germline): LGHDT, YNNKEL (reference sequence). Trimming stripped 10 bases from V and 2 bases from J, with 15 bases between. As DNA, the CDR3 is TGTGCCACCGGGGGGCTAGCGACCTACGAGCAGTACTTC. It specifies CATGGLATYEQYF.

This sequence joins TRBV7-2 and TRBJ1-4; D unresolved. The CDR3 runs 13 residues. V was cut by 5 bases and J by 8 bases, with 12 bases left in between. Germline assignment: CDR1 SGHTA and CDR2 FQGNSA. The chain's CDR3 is CASSPRTEEKLFF. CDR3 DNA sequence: TGTGCCAGCAGCCCAAGGACGGAGGAAAAACTGTTTTTT.

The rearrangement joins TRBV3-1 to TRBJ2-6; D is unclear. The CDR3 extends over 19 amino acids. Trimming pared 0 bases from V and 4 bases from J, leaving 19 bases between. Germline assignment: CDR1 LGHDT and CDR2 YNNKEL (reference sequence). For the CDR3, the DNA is TGTGCCAGCAGCCAAGATAACAACGGTTTGTCTCTGGGGGCCAACGTCCTGACTTTC. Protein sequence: CASSQDNNGLSLGANVLTF.

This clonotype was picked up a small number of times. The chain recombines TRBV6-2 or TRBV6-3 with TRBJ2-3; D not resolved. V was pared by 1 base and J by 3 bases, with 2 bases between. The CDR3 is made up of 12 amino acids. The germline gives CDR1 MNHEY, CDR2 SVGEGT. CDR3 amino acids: CASSYLTDTQYF. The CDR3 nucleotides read TGTGCCAGCAGTTACTTAACAGATACGCAGTATTTT.

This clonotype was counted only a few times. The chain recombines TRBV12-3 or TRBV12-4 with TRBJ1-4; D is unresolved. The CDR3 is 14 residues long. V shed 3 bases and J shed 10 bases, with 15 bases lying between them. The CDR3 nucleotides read TGTGCCAGCAGTTTGGACGCAAGTGGGAGAAAACTGTTTTTT. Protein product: CASSLDASGRKLFF.

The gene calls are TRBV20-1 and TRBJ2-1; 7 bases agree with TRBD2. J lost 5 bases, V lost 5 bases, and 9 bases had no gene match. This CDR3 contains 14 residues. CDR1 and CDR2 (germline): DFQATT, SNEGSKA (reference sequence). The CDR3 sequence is CSAVSGINDNEQFF. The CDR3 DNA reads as TGCAGTGCTGTAAGCGGGATAAATGACAATGAGCAGTTCTTC.

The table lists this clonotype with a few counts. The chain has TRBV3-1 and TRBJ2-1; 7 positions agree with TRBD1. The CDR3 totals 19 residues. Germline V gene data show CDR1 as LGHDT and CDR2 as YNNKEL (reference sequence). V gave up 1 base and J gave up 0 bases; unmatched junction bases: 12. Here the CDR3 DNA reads TGTGCCAGCAGCCAAGTTTCAGGACAGGTCCTTAGCTCCTACAATGAGCAGTTCTTC. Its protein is CASSQVSGQVLSSYNEQFF.

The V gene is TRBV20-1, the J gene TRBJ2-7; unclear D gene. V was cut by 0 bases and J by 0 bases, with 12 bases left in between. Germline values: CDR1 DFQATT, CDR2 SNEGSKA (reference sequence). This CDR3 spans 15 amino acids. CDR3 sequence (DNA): TGCAGTGCTAGAGATATAAGGAGCAGCTCCTACGAGCAGTACTTC. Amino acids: CSARDIRSSSYEQYF.

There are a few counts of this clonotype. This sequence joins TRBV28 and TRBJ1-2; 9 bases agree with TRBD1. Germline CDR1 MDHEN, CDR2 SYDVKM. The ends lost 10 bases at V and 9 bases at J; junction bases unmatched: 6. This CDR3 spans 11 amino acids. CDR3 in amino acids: CAITGGESYTF. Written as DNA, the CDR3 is TGTGCCATCACAGGGGGCGAGAGCTACACCTTC.